Shown below are 22 T cell receptor beta chains from a single sample sequenced in a study of identifying expanded T cells in peripheral blood. The assay was immunoSEQ multiplex PCR, and TCRdb's table has in-frame clones only and misses some. The sample carries about 78,000 clones, approximately 85% recorded once. The sample taken for sequencing was blood. These TCRs come from a person aged 18 to 69 in good health.

The V and J genes are TRBV4-2 and TRBJ2-3; 12 nucleotides agree with TRBD2. Germline V gives CDR1 LGHNA, CDR2 YNFKEQ. This CDR3 has 18 residues. The junction had 9 bases not matched to a gene; V was cut back by 0 bases and J by 5 bases. The CDR3 DNA is TGTGCCAGCAGCCAAGATCCTTCGCCTAGCGGGAGGGTAGATACGCAGTATTTT. It codes for CASSQDPSPSGRVDTQYF.

In its sample, this clone was seen a few times. V usage is TRBV4-1 and J usage is TRBJ2-7; D is ambiguous. Germline CDR1 is MGHRA and CDR2 is YSYEKL. Deletions cut 0 bases from V and 0 bases from J, with 6 bases between. The CDR3 spans 14 residues. The CDR3 DNA follows: TGCGCCAGCAGCCAAGATATGGTCTCCTACGAGCAGTACTTC. It yields the protein CASSQDMVSYEQYF.

This clone was detected ten times or more. The CDR3 loop reads CASSPGTSDTYEQYF. The CDR3 nucleotides are TGCGCCAGCAGCCCCGGGACTAGCGACACCTACGAGCAGTACTTC. The chain employs TRBV4-1 and TRBJ2-7; 10 positions agree with TRBD2. The germline gives CDR1 MGHRA, CDR2 YSYEKL. The CDR3 is made up of 15 amino acids. Trimming cost V 4 bases and J 2 bases; bases outside gene matches: 5.

The CDR3 sequence: CASSQDRAKGEQYF. CDR3 bases: TGCGCCAGCAGCCAAGACAGGGCTAAGGGCGAGCAGTACTTC. This sequence joins TRBV4-3 and TRBJ2-7, with a possible D match to TRBD1 (5 bases). The germline V gene has CDR1 LGHNA and CDR2 YSLEER. The V and J ends lost 0 bases and 6 bases respectively, with 12 bases between them. CDR3 length: 14 amino acids.

This chain links TRBV7-3 with TRBJ1-2; weak D call: TRBD1 (6 bases). Germline V lookup: CDR1 SGHTA, CDR2 FQGTGA. The CDR3 totals 13 residues. Trimming removed 8 bases from V and 6 bases from J, with 16 bases in between. CDR3 DNA: TGTGCCAGCGCCTTAGGACGGGACAATGGCTACACCTTC. It encodes CASALGRDNGYTF.

This clone was counted only a few times. The chain uses TRBV7-9 and TRBJ2-2; 12 nucleotides agree with TRBD2. The V gene's germline CDR1 is SEHNR and CDR2 FQNEAQ (reference sequence). With 6 bases clipped from V and 0 bases from J, the junction kept 11 bases outside the gene matches. This CDR3 has 19 residues. The CDR3 sequence is CASSTTGLAGLANTGELFF. The CDR3 coding sequence is TGTGCCAGCAGTACGACGGGACTAGCGGGTTTGGCGAACACCGGGGAGCTGTTTTTT.

V and J are TRBV7-9 and TRBJ1-2, with 9 bases that match TRBD1. The V segment lost 4 bases and the J segment 4 bases; nucleotides outside the gene matches: 7. CDR1 is SEHNR, CDR2 FQNEAQ, per germline (reference sequence). The CDR3 is made up of 15 amino acids. In DNA, the CDR3 is TGTGCCAGCAGCTGGTCTGACAGGGGGATCTATGGCTACACCTTC. This codes for CASSWSDRGIYGYTF.

The chain joins TRBV10-2 to TRBJ2-7, with TRBD2 matching over 12 bases. V gave up 6 bases and J gave up 2 bases; unmatched junction bases: 5. CDR1 and CDR2 (germline): WSHSY, SAAADI. The CDR3 extends over 15 amino acids. The CDR3 region has the DNA TGCGCCAGCAGCTTAGGACTAGCGGGACCCTACGAGCAGTACTTC. Amino acid sequence: CASSLGLAGPYEQYF.

This clone occurred a few times. The chain couples TRBV5-5 to TRBJ2-3; D remains ambiguous. Trimming stripped 4 bases from V and 0 bases from J, with 3 bases between. The germline V gene encodes CDR1 SGHKS and CDR2 YYEKEE (reference sequence). This CDR3 is 12 amino acids long. The CDR3 DNA follows: TGTGCCAGCAGCCATAGCACAGATACGCAGTATTTT. Protein sequence: CASSHSTDTQYF.

The chain combines TRBV7-8 with TRBJ1-5, with 9 bases matching TRBD1. Trimming removed 4 bases from V and 6 bases from J; junction bases left unmatched: 7. The germline CDR1 and CDR2 sequences are SGHVS and FQNEAQ. This CDR3 comprises 15 residues. This CDR3 reads CASSSDRGRGQPQHF. CDR3 DNA: TGTGCCAGCAGCTCGGACAGGGGTCGCGGTCAGCCCCAGCATTTT.

This clone was seen a single time. Other nucleotide sequences from this sample produce the same CDR3. The chain joins TRBV27 to TRBJ1-2; 9 bases are shared with TRBD1. This CDR3 has 14 amino acids. CDR1 is MNHEY and CDR2 is SMNVEV in the germline V gene (reference sequence). V lost 5 bases to trimming and J lost 0 bases; unmatched junction nucleotides: 1. The CDR3, as DNA: TGTGCCAGCAGTAGGACAGGGGCTAACTATGGCTACACCTTC. Residues: CASSRTGANYGYTF.

The chain combines TRBV28 with TRBJ2-7, with D possibly being TRBD1 (5 bases). Germline CDR1 MDHEN, CDR2 SYDVKM. The V end was cut by 4 bases, the J end by 4 bases, with 14 bases between. This CDR3 region has 14 residues. Written as DNA, the CDR3 is TGTGCCAGCAGTTCCGGACACAACTGGTACGAGCAGTACTTC. Its translation is CASSSGHNWYEQYF. Supplemented by reference TRBV28 and TRBJ2-7, the full variable domain reads DVKVTQSSRYLVKRTGEKVFLECVQDMDHENMFWYRQDPGLGLRLIYFSYDVKMKEKGDIPEGYSVSREKKERFSLILESASTNQTSMYLCASSSGHNWYEQYFGPGTRLTVT.

This clone was seen only a few times. The genes are TRBV6-6 and TRBJ1-1, with D unresolved. The CDR3 is 13 residues long. Trimming took off 5 bases at V and 2 bases at J, with 9 bases between the two ends. In germline, CDR1 is MNHNY, CDR2 SVGAGI (reference sequence). The CDR3 DNA reads as TGTGCCAGCAGTCGTCAGGAAAACACTGAAGCTTTCTTT. It encodes CASSRQENTEAFF.

The V gene is TRBV18, the J gene TRBJ1-4, with D tentatively TRBD1 (6 bases). The V gene's germline CDR1 is KGHSH and CDR2 LQKENI. Trimming pared 3 bases from V and 4 bases from J, leaving 15 bases between. This CDR3 spans 16 amino acids. CDR3: CASSPGGGQNNEKLFF. The DNA of the CDR3 is TGTGCCAGCTCACCGGGAGGTGGACAGAATAATGAAAAACTGTTTTTT.

This clone was seen once. V gene TRBV15 combines with J gene TRBJ2-3; 13 positions match TRBD2. Germline loops: CDR1 LNHNV, CDR2 YYDKDF (reference sequence). The CDR3 consists of 13 residues. V was pared by 8 bases and J by 5 bases, with 1 base of the junction left unmatched. CDR3 sequence reads: CATGLAGVDTQYF. The DNA for the CDR3 is TGTGCCACCGGACTAGCGGGAGTAGATACGCAGTATTTT.

This chain joins TRBV30 and TRBJ2-3; the D gene is possibly TRBD2 (5 bases). CDR3 size: 13 residues. CDR1 and CDR2 (germline): GTSNPN, SVGIG (reference sequence). V was clipped by 6 bases and J by 0 bases, with 10 bases between them. The DNA of the CDR3 is TGTGCCTGCGGACGGAGGAGCACAGATACGCAGTATTTT. Its protein product is CACGRRSTDTQYF.

CDR3 residues: CASRRPSGPHGTDTQYF. The CDR3 nucleotides read TGTGCCAGCAGGCGTCCTAGCGGCCCTCATGGAACAGATACGCAGTATTTT. V and J are TRBV5-6 and TRBJ2-3; 7 bases line up with TRBD2. The junction had 15 bases not matched to a gene; V was cut back by 5 bases and J by 3 bases. The V gene's germline CDR1 is SGHDT and CDR2 YYEEEE. The CDR3 is 17 residues long.

The chain employs TRBV7-2 and TRBJ1-2; 7 bases line up with TRBD1. Germline trimming cut 2 bases from V and 6 bases from J; bases unmatched to any gene: 12. Germline CDR1 reads SGHTA; CDR2 reads FQGNSA. This CDR3 comprises 16 residues. The CDR3, as DNA: TGTGCCAGCAGCTTAAATCTTGCAGGGGGTAGGGATGGCTACACCTTC. Encoded protein: CASSLNLAGGRDGYTF.

The chain employs TRBV18 and TRBJ2-7; D not resolved. V lost 2 bases, J lost 0 bases, and 11 bases lay in between. Germline values: CDR1 KGHSH, CDR2 LQKENI. This CDR3 is built from 15 residues. CDR3: CASSPGQTSSYEQYF. The DNA of the CDR3 is TGTGCCAGCTCACCAGGGCAGACAAGCTCCTACGAGCAGTACTTC.

At least ten counts were recorded for this clone. This CDR3 is CASSSLTGKELFF. In DNA form, the CDR3 reads TGTGCCAGCAGTTCCCTTACAGGGAAGGAGCTGTTTTTT. The rearrangement uses TRBV6-5 and TRBJ2-2, with D possibly TRBD1 on 6 matching bases. CDR1 is MNHEY, CDR2 SVGAGI, per germline. The CDR3 consists of 13 residues. Trimming cost V 4 bases and J 10 bases, with 13 bases left between them.

This rearrangement joins TRBV30 to TRBJ1-1, with D unclear. Trimming took 5 bases from V and 5 from J, leaving 9 bases between them. The CDR3 spans 11 residues. Per germline, CDR1 GTSNPN and CDR2 SVGIG (reference sequence). For the CDR3, the DNA is TGTGCCTGGGCTGAACGGACTGAAGCTTTCTTT. It encodes CAWAERTEAFF.

V gene TRBV7-2 combines with J gene TRBJ2-7; the match to TRBD1 covers 7 bases. V trimming: 5 bases; J trimming: 0 bases; junction bases outside the gene matches: 7. The germline gives CDR1 SGHTA, CDR2 FQGNSA. The CDR3 has 15 amino acids. DNA for the CDR3: TGTGCCAGCAGCCGAGACAGGGCCAGCTCCTACGAGCAGTACTTC. Amino acids: CASSRDRASSYEQYF.